The 15 T cell receptor beta chains presented below share a single source sample, sequenced in a study of OX40 agonist ivuxolimab in advanced cancers. Clones were read by immunoSEQ multiplex PCR, and TCRdb kept only the in-frame ones, dropping some. This table has around 67,000 clones, 70% to 90% appearing once. The sample consisted of CD4+ or CD8+ T cells sorted from blood, taken in a trial of the OX40 agonist ivuxolimab. The receptors come from an adult with an advanced solid tumor such as melanoma, head and neck, liver or kidney cancer.

The J gene is TRBJ2-7, the V gene TRBV5-4, with D perhaps given as TRBD1 or TRBD2 (5 bases each). V was cut by 2 bases and J by 0 bases, with 24 bases left in between. The CDR3 is 19 residues long. Germline assignment: CDR1 SGHNT and CDR2 YYREEE (reference sequence). As DNA, the CDR3 is TGTGCCAGCAGCTTATCTGGGCGACCCAAGGGACCGAGCTCCTACGAGCAGTACTTC. It codes for CASSLSGRPKGPSSYEQYF.

The chain couples TRBV7-2 to TRBJ1-4, with unresolved D. The CDR3 runs 15 residues. From germline, CDR1 is SGHTA and CDR2 FQGNSA. V lost 5 bases, J lost 0 bases, and 10 bases lay in between. This CDR3 is CASSRAAATNEKLFF. DNA of the CDR3: TGTGCCAGCAGCCGGGCGGCGGCAACTAATGAAAAACTGTTTTTT.

The rearrangement links TRBV28 to TRBJ2-5; D possibly corresponds to TRBD1 (6 bases). The CDR3 runs to 16 residues. Trimming removed 5 bases from V and 4 bases from J, with 20 bases in between. Germline values: CDR1 MDHEN, CDR2 SYDVKM. In DNA form, the CDR3 reads TGTGCCAGCAGTCCGCCTCAGGGCAGGGGAGCAGAGACCCAGTACTTC. It yields the protein CASSPPQGRGAETQYF.

This sequence joins TRBV7-2 and TRBJ2-5, with D tentatively TRBD1 (6 bases). V gave up 3 bases and J gave up 5 bases, with 16 bases separating them. CDR3 length: 15 residues. CDR1 and CDR2 from the germline V gene are SGHTA and FQGNSA. The CDR3 sequence: CASSFQWGLVETQYF. In nucleotides, the CDR3 is TGTGCCAGCAGCTTTCAATGGGGGCTGGTCGAGACCCAGTACTTC.

The gene calls are TRBV7-8 and TRBJ2-7; a weak D match, TRBD2 (5 bases). With 3 bases removed from V and 6 bases from J, the gap between germline ends came to 9 bases. The CDR3 extends over 12 amino acids. CDR1 and CDR2 from the germline V gene are SGHVS and FQNEAQ. In DNA, the CDR3 is TGTGCCAGCAGCTTTGGGCGGGCCGAGCAGTACTTC. Protein sequence: CASSFGRAEQYF.

This chain joins TRBV6-6 and TRBJ2-7; no clear D gene. There are 12 residues in the CDR3. Per the germline V gene, CDR1 is MNHNY and CDR2 is SVGAGI (reference sequence). V shed 5 bases and J shed 4 bases, with 9 bases lying between them. CDR3 bases: TGTGCCAGCAGTCCTTTTCTATACGAGCAGTACTTC. It specifies CASSPFLYEQYF.

The CDR3 DNA is TGTGCCAGCAGGACCCACGGTGAAGCTTTCTTT. Translating it yields CASRTHGEAFF. The J gene is TRBJ1-1, the V gene TRBV7-2; D remains ambiguous. Germline lookup yields CDR1 SGHTA and CDR2 FQGNSA. The CDR3 is made up of 11 amino acids. V was pared by 6 bases and J by 7 bases, with 9 bases between.

The J gene is TRBJ2-7, the V gene TRBV9; no definite D call. The ends were cut back, 4 bases at V and 6 bases at J, with 11 bases in the middle. The CDR3 has 12 residues. Germline V gives CDR1 SGDLS, CDR2 YYNGEE. CDR3 in amino acids: CASSPRDGEQYF. Written as DNA, the CDR3 is TGTGCCAGCAGCCCTCGAGATGGCGAGCAGTACTTC.

The J gene is TRBJ2-2, the V gene TRBV19; D may be TRBD2 (5 bases). The CDR3 consists of 13 residues. Trimming pared 5 bases from V and 6 bases from J, leaving 10 bases between. From germline, CDR1 is LNHDA and CDR2 SQIVND (reference sequence). CDR3 DNA: TGTGCCAGTAGTCGGGGTAGGGCCGGGGAGCTGTTTTTT. Translation gives CASSRGRAGELFF.

J is TRBJ2-1 and V is TRBV6-6; 7 bases agree with TRBD2. There are 12 residues in the CDR3. Germline assignment: CDR1 MNHNY and CDR2 SVGAGI (reference sequence). The ends lost 7 bases at V and 6 bases at J; junction bases unmatched: 3. The CDR3 nucleotides are TGTGCCAGCACCAGCGGGGTCAATGAGCAGTTCTTC. Protein: CASTSGVNEQFF.

The rearrangement joins TRBV7-9 to TRBJ1-2; D uncertain. In germline, CDR1 is SEHNR, CDR2 FQNEAQ (reference sequence). The CDR3 runs 13 residues. Trimming removed 5 bases at V and 13 bases at J, with 20 bases between. CDR3 protein: CASSGPGPQARTF. The CDR3 nucleotides read TGTGCCAGCAGCGGACCGGGCCCCCAGGCTCGCACCTTC.

This clone is categorized as medium-sized. The chain uses TRBV9 and TRBJ2-5; TRBD1 or TRBD2 may be the D gene (5 bases each). The ends were cut back, 0 bases at V and 3 bases at J, with 12 bases in the middle. CDR3 length equals 15 residues. Germline V CDR1 and CDR2: SGDLS, YYNGEE. The CDR3 bases are TGTGCCAGCAGCGTAGGGTTGAGGGGCGAAGAGACCCAGTACTTC. As protein: CASSVGLRGEETQYF.

This chain links TRBV30 with TRBJ1-4, with D possibly being TRBD1 (5 bases). V was clipped by 0 bases and J by 5 bases, with 10 bases between them. The CDR3 has 14 residues. Germline V gene lookup returns CDR1 GTSNPN and CDR2 SVGIG (reference sequence). The CDR3 loop reads CAWSVGHQNEKLFF. Here the CDR3 DNA reads TGTGCCTGGAGTGTAGGACACCAGAATGAAAAACTGTTTTTT.

This rearrangement joins TRBV15 to TRBJ2-5, with D unclear. TRBJ2-7 explains the end of the DNA better; the J call may be wrong. Germline V CDR1 and CDR2: LNHNV, YYDKDF (reference sequence). The CDR3 extends over 13 amino acids. The CDR3 spells CATSRDRTAEQYF. CDR3 coding DNA: TGTGCCACCAGCAGAGATCGAACGGCCGAGCAGTACTTC.

The chain carries TRBV4-1 and TRBJ1-2; D uncertain. The ends were cut back, 1 base at V and 4 bases at J, with 13 bases in the middle. The CDR3 is made up of 15 amino acids. Germline V gives CDR1 MGHRA, CDR2 YSYEKL. CDR3 sequence: CASSQGGGRLYGYTF. CDR3 sequence (DNA): TGCGCCAGCAGCCAAGGAGGAGGGAGACTCTATGGCTACACCTTC.